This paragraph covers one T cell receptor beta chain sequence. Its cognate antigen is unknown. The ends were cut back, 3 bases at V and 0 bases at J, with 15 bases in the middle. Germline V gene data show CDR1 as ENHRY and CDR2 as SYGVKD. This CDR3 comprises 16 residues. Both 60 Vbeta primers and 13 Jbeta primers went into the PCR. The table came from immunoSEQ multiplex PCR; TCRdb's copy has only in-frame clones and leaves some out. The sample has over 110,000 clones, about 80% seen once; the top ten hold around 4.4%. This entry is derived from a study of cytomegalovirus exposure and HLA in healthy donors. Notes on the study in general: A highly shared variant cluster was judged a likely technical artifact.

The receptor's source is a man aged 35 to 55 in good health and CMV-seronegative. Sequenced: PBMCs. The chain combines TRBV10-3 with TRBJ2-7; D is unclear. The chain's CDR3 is CAISDVEAVRSYEQYF. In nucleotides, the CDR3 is TGTGCCATCAGTGACGTCGAGGCAGTGCGCTCCTACGAGCAGTACTTC.